The 30 T cell receptor beta chains below come from one sample, sequenced in a study of CD8 T cells in Susac syndrome. cDNA came from approximately 0.5 to 1 ug RNA primed by random hexamers. TCRdb passed the immunoSEQ multiplex PCR reads through MiXCR, listing each CDR3 protein once. This table holds around 200,000 distinct CDR3 sequences, more than 90% found once. The sequenced sample consisted of CD4+ T cells from PBMCs. Receptor source: a human donor with Susac syndrome.

The chain joins TRBV19 to TRBJ1-2, with 7 bases aligning to TRBD1. Germline trimming cut 7 bases from V and 6 bases from J; bases unmatched to any gene: 17. Germline values: CDR1 LNHDA, CDR2 SQIVND (reference sequence). This CDR3 has 16 residues. DNA of the CDR3: TGTGCCAGTACCTCGTTCGGGGACAGACCTTCGGATGGCTACACCTTC. As protein: CASTSFGDRPSDGYTF.

This chain connects TRBV29-1 to TRBJ2-5, with 8 bases lining up with TRBD2. The CDR3 covers 14 residues. Losses at the gene ends were 3 bases for V and 2 bases for J; bases not matched to a gene: 5. Germline V CDR1 and CDR2: SQVTM, ANQGSEA. The CDR3 nucleotides read TGCAGCGTTGATAGAGCGGGAGCTCAAGAGACCCAGTACTTC. It specifies CSVDRAGAQETQYF.

This clonotype was observed a single time. This chain joins TRBV5-1 and TRBJ1-1; 9 bases fit TRBD1. V trimming: 3 bases; J trimming: 1 base; junction bases outside the gene matches: 4. Germline assignment: CDR1 SGHRS and CDR2 YFSETQ. The CDR3 is made up of 15 amino acids. CDR3 sequence reads: CASSYWDRENTEAFF. In nucleotides, the CDR3 is TGCGCCAGCAGCTATTGGGACAGGGAGAACACTGAAGCTTTCTTT.

The rearrangement joins TRBV7-2 to TRBJ2-1; maybe TRBD1 (5 bases). V shed 0 bases and J shed 1 base, with 7 bases lying between them. Germline CDR1 is SGHTA and CDR2 is FQGNSA. The CDR3 is 15 amino acids. The CDR3 region is CASSLAAGSYNEQFF. The CDR3 DNA is TGTGCCAGCAGCTTAGCAGCAGGGTCCTACAATGAGCAGTTCTTC.

CDR3 protein: CSALGQGSAQHF. The CDR3 region has the DNA TGCAGTGCCCTAGGTCAGGGTTCAGCCCAGCATTTT. The rearrangement uses TRBV20-1 and TRBJ1-5, with D possibly TRBD1 on 5 matching bases. Trimming took off 6 bases at V and 11 bases at J, with 17 bases between the two ends. CDR1 and CDR2 from the germline V gene are DFQATT and SNEGSKA (reference sequence). This CDR3 contains 12 residues.

The V gene is TRBV10-3, the J gene TRBJ2-1, with D unclear. Germline lookup yields CDR1 ENHRY and CDR2 SYGVKD. Trimming shortened V by 0 bases and J by 9 bases, and 12 bases separated the two germline ends. The CDR3 extends over 14 amino acids. CDR3 loop: CAISESILAGEQFF. The CDR3 DNA reads as TGTGCCATCAGTGAGTCGATTTTAGCAGGTGAGCAGTTCTTC.

J is TRBJ1-3 and V is TRBV12-3 or TRBV12-4, with D maybe TRBD1 (6 bases). This CDR3 is 15 amino acids long. With 3 bases removed from V and 4 bases from J, the gap between germline ends came to 13 bases. CDR3: CASSFSGQLGNTIYF. Written as DNA, the CDR3 is TGTGCCAGCAGTTTCAGCGGACAGCTAGGAAACACCATATATTTT.

The V and J genes are TRBV3-1 and TRBJ2-3; the D is unclear. This CDR3 has 16 amino acids. Germline values: CDR1 LGHDT, CDR2 YNNKEL (reference sequence). Trimming stripped 2 bases from V and 0 bases from J, with 12 bases between. In DNA form, the CDR3 reads TGTGCCAGCAGCCAATTGGGCTTAACTAGCACAGATACGCAGTATTTT. Its translation is CASSQLGLTSTDTQYF.

This chain joins TRBV25-1 and TRBJ2-7; D tentatively reads TRBD1 or TRBD2 (5 bases each). Looked up from germline, CDR1 is MGHDK and CDR2 is SYGVNS. V shed 3 bases and J shed 2 bases, with 23 bases lying between them. This CDR3 is 18 amino acids long. CDR3 coding DNA: TGTGCCAGCAGTGATGTCAGGGCAAAGGGTCGGGAAACCTACGAGCAGTACTTC. This gives the protein CASSDVRAKGRETYEQYF.

The rearrangement links TRBV9 to TRBJ1-1, with 7 nucleotides matching TRBD1. Germline values: CDR1 SGDLS, CDR2 YYNGEE. Unmatched junction bases numbered 6, after V lost 3 bases and J lost 4 bases. This CDR3 comprises 14 residues. CDR3 amino acids: CASSETGLGTEAFF. The CDR3 nucleotides are TGTGCCAGCAGCGAGACAGGGCTGGGCACTGAAGCTTTCTTT.

This clonotype has just one count. The CDR3 loop reads CSARQQGGEQYF. DNA of the CDR3: TGCAGTGCTAGACAACAGGGTGGGGAGCAGTACTTC. The genes are TRBV20-1 and TRBJ2-7, with D perhaps TRBD1 (6 bases). The V end was cut by 2 bases, the J end by 7 bases, with 12 bases between. Per the germline V gene, CDR1 is DFQATT and CDR2 is SNEGSKA (reference sequence). This CDR3 spans 12 amino acids.

The genes are TRBV7-8 and TRBJ1-2, with 9 positions matching TRBD1. Germline CDR1 and CDR2: SGHVS and FQNEAQ. The V gene end was trimmed by 1 base and the J gene end by 8 bases; junction bases not matched to a gene: 8. The CDR3 totals 15 residues. The chain's CDR3 is CASSLGGTGIGGYTF. Written as DNA, the CDR3 is TGTGCCAGCAGCTTAGGGGGGACAGGGATTGGCGGCTACACCTTC.

This sequence joins TRBV7-9 and TRBJ1-2; D unclear. Germline CDR1 reads SEHNR; CDR2 reads FQNEAQ (reference sequence). V was pared by 6 bases and J by 4 bases, with 12 bases between. CDR3 length equals 13 residues. The CDR3 region is CASSVAGGYGYTF. As DNA, the CDR3 is TGTGCCAGCAGTGTGGCGGGCGGCTATGGCTACACCTTC. Using reference TRBV7-9 and TRBJ1-2 for the parts outside the CDR3, the full variable domain is DTGVSQNPRHKITKRGQNVTFRCDPISEHNRLYWYRQTLGQGPEFLTYFQNEAQLEKSRLLSDRFSAERPKGSFSTLEIQRTEQGDSAMYLCASSVAGGYGYTFGSGTRLTVV.

This clonotype was recorded once. The J gene is TRBJ2-6, the V gene TRBV28; possible D gene TRBD1, 5 bases. Germline CDR1 and CDR2: MDHEN and SYDVKM. Between the trimmed V and J ends, which lost 6 bases and 4 bases, there was a span of 13 bases. CDR3 size: 15 residues. In DNA, the CDR3 is TGTGCCAGCAGGGTCTCAGGGTACGGGGCCAACGTCCTGACTTTC. Residues: CASRVSGYGANVLTF.

The chain couples TRBV7-2 to TRBJ2-3; 7 bases line up with TRBD2. This CDR3 contains 14 residues. Germline CDR1 and CDR2: SGHTA and FQGNSA. The V gene end was trimmed by 4 bases and the J gene end by 0 bases; junction bases not matched to a gene: 1. The CDR3 region is CASSWEGSTDTQYF. The CDR3 coding sequence is TGTGCCAGCAGCTGGGAGGGGAGCACAGATACGCAGTATTTT.

The chain is built from TRBV6-5 and TRBJ2-2; D call uncertain. This CDR3 comprises 15 residues. V gave up 2 bases and J gave up 3 bases, with 10 bases separating them. The germline CDR1 and CDR2 sequences are MNHEY and SVGAGI. As DNA, the CDR3 is TGTGCCAGCAGTTACGGTGCAGCTTACACCGGGGAGCTGTTTTTT. This translates into CASSYGAAYTGELFF.

The genes are TRBV20-1 and TRBJ2-2; 10 bases are shared with TRBD2. V was pared by 5 bases and J by 3 bases, with 6 bases of the junction left unmatched. The germline CDR1 and CDR2 sequences are DFQATT and SNEGSKA (reference sequence). The CDR3 totals 15 residues. The CDR3 sequence: CSAGRTSGYTGELFF. The CDR3 DNA reads TGCAGTGCTGGGAGGACTAGCGGTTACACCGGGGAGCTGTTTTTT.

The V gene is TRBV27, the J gene TRBJ2-1; maybe TRBD1 (6 bases). The CDR3 loop spans 15 amino acids. V lost 6 bases to trimming and J lost 2 bases, with 14 bases between them. Germline V lookup: CDR1 MNHEY, CDR2 SMNVEV (reference sequence). CDR3 protein: CASRGALGAYNEQFF. DNA of the CDR3: TGTGCCAGCAGGGGGGCTCTCGGCGCCTACAATGAGCAGTTCTTC.

The V gene is TRBV6-5, the J gene TRBJ1-1; TRBD1 agrees at 8 bases. Germline loops: CDR1 MNHEY, CDR2 SVGAGI. The CDR3 is 17 amino acids. The J segment lost 2 bases and the V segment lost 4 bases, leaving 12 bases of the junction unmatched. The CDR3 region is CASSSTIRTGLNTEAFF. DNA for the CDR3: TGTGCCAGCAGTTCTACGATTAGGACAGGGCTCAACACTGAAGCTTTCTTT.

CDR3 coding DNA: TGTGCCAGCAGCCTCTGGGCCTTAGGGAGCTCCTACAATGAGCAGTTCTTC. Its translation is CASSLWALGSSYNEQFF. The chain is built from TRBV7-2 and TRBJ2-1; TRBD2 might be the D (5 bases). With 5 bases removed from V and 0 bases from J, the gap between germline ends came to 17 bases. CDR1 is SGHTA, CDR2 FQGNSA, per germline. The CDR3 runs 17 residues.

The chain combines TRBV29-1 with TRBJ2-1; D is undetermined. The V and J ends lost 4 bases and 10 bases respectively, with 17 bases between them. This CDR3 spans 13 amino acids. The V gene's germline CDR1 is SQVTM and CDR2 ANQGSEA. CDR3 nucleotide sequence: TGCAGCGTTGTAAAGGAGCTACAAAGGGAGCAGTTCTTC. Amino acids: CSVVKELQREQFF.

About this clonotype: Relative to the germline gene, one junction end is altered; a read error may explain this. The chain is built from TRBV7-7 and TRBJ1-2; perhaps TRBD1 as D (6 bases). The CDR3 length is 16 residues. Looked up from germline, CDR1 is SSHAT and CDR2 is FNYEAQ (reference sequence). CDR3 nucleotide sequence: TGTGCTAGCAGCTACTGGACAGCCACTAGGTGTTATGGCTACACCTTC. Its translation is CASSYWTATRCYGYTF.

The chain couples TRBV7-2 to TRBJ1-5, with 10 positions matching TRBD1. The germline V gene has CDR1 SGHTA and CDR2 FQGNSA. The CDR3 has 16 residues. V lost 2 bases to trimming and J lost 5 bases; unmatched junction nucleotides: 6. In DNA, the CDR3 is TGTGCCAGCAGCTTAATGGGACAGGGGTTCGATCAGCCCCAGCATTTT. This encodes CASSLMGQGFDQPQHF. Full variable domain (missing parts from reference TRBV7-2 and TRBJ1-5): GAGVSQSPSNKVTEKGKDVELRCDPISGHTALYWYRQSLGQGLEFLIYFQGNSAPDKSGLPSDRFSAERTGGSVSTLTIQRTQQEDSAVYLCASSLMGQGFDQPQHFGDGTRLSIL.

This chain links TRBV3-1 with TRBJ2-4, with 8 bases aligning to TRBD1. This CDR3 comprises 13 residues. V trimming: 1 base; J trimming: 10 bases; junction bases outside the gene matches: 3. CDR1 is LGHDT, CDR2 YNNKEL, per germline (reference sequence). CDR3: CASSQGTGKIQYF. The CDR3 bases are TGTGCCAGCAGCCAAGGGACAGGGAAGATTCAGTACTTC.

The genes are TRBV6-5 and TRBJ1-1, with 7 positions matching TRBD1. Germline trimming cut 5 bases from V and 1 base from J; bases unmatched to any gene: 7. CDR1 is MNHEY, CDR2 SVGAGI, per germline. The CDR3 is 15 residues long. The CDR3 loop reads CASSDWDRGNTEAFF. CDR3 DNA sequence: TGTGCCAGCAGTGACTGGGACAGAGGGAACACTGAAGCTTTCTTT.

The V and J genes are TRBV4-3 and TRBJ2-1, with a weak D call TRBD1 (6 bases). Trimming removed 2 bases at V and 8 bases at J, with 16 bases between. CDR3 length: 15 residues. CDR1 and CDR2 (germline): LGHNA, YSLEER. The DNA for the CDR3 is TGCGCCAGCAGCCAAATGGTAACAGGGATGCATGAGCAGTTCTTC. Encoded protein: CASSQMVTGMHEQFF.

The CDR3 loop reads CSASNPPNTEAFF. The CDR3, as DNA: TGCAGTGCTAGTAACCCCCCGAACACTGAAGCTTTCTTT. The rearrangement links TRBV20-1 to TRBJ1-1; no clear D gene. V was clipped by 3 bases and J by 1 base, with 9 bases between them. This CDR3 has 13 amino acids. From germline, CDR1 is DFQATT and CDR2 SNEGSKA (reference sequence).

V and J are TRBV20-1 and TRBJ2-5, with TRBD1 matching 10 bases. V was pared by 3 bases and J by 7 bases, with 8 bases of the junction left unmatched. The CDR3 is 14 residues long. Germline V gene sequence: CDR1 DFQATT, CDR2 SNEGSKA (reference sequence). CDR3 DNA: TGCAGTGCTAGTGGACAGGGGGATTTCGGGACCCAGTACTTC. This encodes CSASGQGDFGTQYF.

This clonotype was seen just once. This chain connects TRBV20-1 to TRBJ1-4; no definite D call. V lost 3 bases to trimming and J lost 3 bases, with 8 bases between them. The CDR3 covers 13 residues. Germline V CDR1 and CDR2: DFQATT, SNEGSKA (reference sequence). The CDR3 bases are TGCAGTGCTAGTGCCGGGCCTAATGAAAAACTGTTTTTT. The encoded protein is CSASAGPNEKLFF.

This sequence joins TRBV7-7 and TRBJ2-3; 9 positions match TRBD2. The germline V gene encodes CDR1 SSHAT and CDR2 FNYEAQ (reference sequence). The V and J ends lost 1 base and 4 bases, in that order; junction bases with no gene match: 6. The CDR3 runs 16 residues. CDR3 amino acids: CASSLGAGGPADTQYF. The CDR3 nucleotides read TGTGCCAGCAGCTTAGGTGCGGGGGGGCCGGCAGATACGCAGTATTTT.